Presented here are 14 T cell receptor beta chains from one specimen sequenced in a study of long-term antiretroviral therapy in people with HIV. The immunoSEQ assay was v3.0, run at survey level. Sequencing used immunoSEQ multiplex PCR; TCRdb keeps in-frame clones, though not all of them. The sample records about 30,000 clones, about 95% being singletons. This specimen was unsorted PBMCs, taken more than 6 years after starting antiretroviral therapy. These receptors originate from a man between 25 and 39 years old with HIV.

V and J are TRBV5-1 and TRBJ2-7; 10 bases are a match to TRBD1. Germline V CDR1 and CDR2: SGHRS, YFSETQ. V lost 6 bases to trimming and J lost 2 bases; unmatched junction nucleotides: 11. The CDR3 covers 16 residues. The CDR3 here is CASNSPGQGTPYEQYF. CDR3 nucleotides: TGCGCCAGCAACTCCCCGGGACAGGGGACCCCCTACGAGCAGTACTTC. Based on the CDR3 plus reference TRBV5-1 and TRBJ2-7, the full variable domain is KAGVTQTPRYLIKTRGQQVTLSCSPISGHRSVSWYQQTPGQGLQFLFEYFSETQRNKGNFPGRFSGRQFSNSRSEMNVSTLELGDSALYLCASNSPGQGTPYEQYFGPGTRLTVT.

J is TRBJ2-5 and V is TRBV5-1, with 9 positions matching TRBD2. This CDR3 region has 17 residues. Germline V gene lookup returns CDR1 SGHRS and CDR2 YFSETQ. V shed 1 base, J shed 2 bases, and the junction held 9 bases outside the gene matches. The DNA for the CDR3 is TGCGCCAGCAGCTTGAGATCTAGCGGGATCTATCAAGAGACCCAGTACTTC. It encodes CASSLRSSGIYQETQYF.

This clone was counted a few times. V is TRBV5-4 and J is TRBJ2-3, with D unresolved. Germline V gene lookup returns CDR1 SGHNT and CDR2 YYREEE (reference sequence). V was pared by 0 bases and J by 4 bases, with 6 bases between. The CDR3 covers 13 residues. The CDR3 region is CASSLVDSDTQYF. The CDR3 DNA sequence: TGTGCCAGCAGCTTGGTGGATTCAGATACGCAGTATTTT.

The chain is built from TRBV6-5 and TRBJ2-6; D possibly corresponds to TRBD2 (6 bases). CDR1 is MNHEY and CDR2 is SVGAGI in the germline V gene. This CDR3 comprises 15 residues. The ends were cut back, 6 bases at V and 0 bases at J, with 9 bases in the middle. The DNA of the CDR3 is TGTGCCAGCAGCTGGGGGGTCTCTGGGGCCAACGTCCTGACTTTC. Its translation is CASSWGVSGANVLTF.

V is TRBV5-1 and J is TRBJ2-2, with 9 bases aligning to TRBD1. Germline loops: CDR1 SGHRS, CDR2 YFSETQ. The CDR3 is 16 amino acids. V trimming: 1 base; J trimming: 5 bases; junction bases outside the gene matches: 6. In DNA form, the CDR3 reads TGCGCCAGCAGCTTGACAGGGGGCGGAGGTACCGGGGAGCTGTTTTTT. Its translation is CASSLTGGGGTGELFF.

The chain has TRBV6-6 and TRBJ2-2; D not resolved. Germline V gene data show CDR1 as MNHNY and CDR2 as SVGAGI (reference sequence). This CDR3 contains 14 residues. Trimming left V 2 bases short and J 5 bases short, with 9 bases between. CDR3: CASSYPVRTGELFF. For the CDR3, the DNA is TGTGCCAGCAGTTACCCGGTCCGGACCGGGGAGCTGTTTTTT.

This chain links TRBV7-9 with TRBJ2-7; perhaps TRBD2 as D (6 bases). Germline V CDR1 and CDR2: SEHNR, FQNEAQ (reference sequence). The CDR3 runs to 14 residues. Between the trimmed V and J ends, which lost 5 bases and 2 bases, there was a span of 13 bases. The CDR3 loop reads CASSPLPGAYEQYF. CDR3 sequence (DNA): TGTGCCAGCAGCCCGCTCCCGGGGGCCTACGAGCAGTACTTC.

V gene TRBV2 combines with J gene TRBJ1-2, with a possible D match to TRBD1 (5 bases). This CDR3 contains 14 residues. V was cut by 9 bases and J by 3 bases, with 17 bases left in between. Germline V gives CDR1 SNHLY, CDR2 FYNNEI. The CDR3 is CASKVRGSDYGYTF. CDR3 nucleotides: TGTGCCAGTAAAGTGCGGGGCTCCGACTATGGCTACACCTTC.

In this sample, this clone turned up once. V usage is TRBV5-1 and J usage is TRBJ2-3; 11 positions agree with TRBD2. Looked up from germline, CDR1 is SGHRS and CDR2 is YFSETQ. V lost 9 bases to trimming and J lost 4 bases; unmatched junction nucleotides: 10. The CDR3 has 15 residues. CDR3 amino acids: CATMTSGDRADTQYF. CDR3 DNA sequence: TGCGCCACTATGACTAGCGGGGACCGCGCAGATACGCAGTATTTT.

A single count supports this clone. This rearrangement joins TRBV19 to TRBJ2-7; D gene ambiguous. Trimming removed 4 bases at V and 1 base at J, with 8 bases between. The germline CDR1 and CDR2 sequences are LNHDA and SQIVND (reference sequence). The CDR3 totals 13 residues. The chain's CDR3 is CASSTTHSYEQYF. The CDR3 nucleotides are TGTGCCAGTAGTACGACCCATTCCTACGAGCAGTACTTC.

CDR3 amino acids: CASSLTQDRYGYTF. The DNA of the CDR3 is TGTGCCAGCAGTTTAACCCAGGACCGGTATGGCTACACCTTC. The genes are TRBV27 and TRBJ1-2; D is unclear. Germline-derived CDR1 and CDR2 are MNHEY and SMNVEV (reference sequence). The CDR3 covers 14 residues. Trimming left V 2 bases short and J 5 bases short, with 12 bases between.

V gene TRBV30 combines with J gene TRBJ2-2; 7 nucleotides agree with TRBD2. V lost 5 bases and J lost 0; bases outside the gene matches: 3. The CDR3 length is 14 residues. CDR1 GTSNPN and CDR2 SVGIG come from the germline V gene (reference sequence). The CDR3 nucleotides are TGTGCCTGGTCAGCGGGACCGAACACCGGGGAGCTGTTTTTT. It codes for CAWSAGPNTGELFF.

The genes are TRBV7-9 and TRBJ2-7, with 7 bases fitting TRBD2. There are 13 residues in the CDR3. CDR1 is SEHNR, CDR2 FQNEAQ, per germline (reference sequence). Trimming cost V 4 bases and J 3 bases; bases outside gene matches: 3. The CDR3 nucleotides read TGTGCCAGCAGCTCCGTAGCGGGCTACGAGCAGTACTTC. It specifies CASSSVAGYEQYF.

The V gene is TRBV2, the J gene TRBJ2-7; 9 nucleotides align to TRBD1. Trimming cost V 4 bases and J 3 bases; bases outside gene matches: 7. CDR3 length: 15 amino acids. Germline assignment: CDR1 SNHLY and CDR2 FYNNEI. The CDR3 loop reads CASSGGGQGYYEQYF. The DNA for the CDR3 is TGTGCCAGCAGTGGAGGGGGACAGGGCTACTACGAGCAGTACTTC.